This TCR beta chain was retrieved from a study of T-cell memory formation after mild COVID-19. About the study: TCR clusters mostly belonged to single donors. Study results and limitations: Contracting CD4+ clones lay largely in CM and EM, with CD8+ ones residing in EMRA. Contracting clones from day 15 to 85 had balanced CD4/CD8; later expanders favoured CD4+.

Trimming stripped 0 bases from V and 5 bases from J, with 5 bases between. This CDR3 is built from 12 residues. Germline CDR1 reads LGHDT; CDR2 reads YNNKEL (reference sequence). On this clonotype: The target antigen is unknown.

From the 5' RACE reads, TCRdb called clonotypes with MiXCR, one entry per CDR3 protein. The profile shows more than 80,000 distinct CDR3 sequences, roughly 12% of them singletons. The V call is TRBV3-1, the J call TRBJ2-7; D remains ambiguous. The specimen was PBMCs or a T cell subset sorted from them (not recorded which). The clonotype comes from an adult woman who had mild COVID-19 (a few samples of this study predate the infection). Cell type and time point are not known. CDR3 bases: TGTGCCAGCAGCCAAGATCGACACGAGCAGTACTTC. It specifies CASSQDRHEQYF.